The clone carrying this T cell receptor (beta chain) was detected ten times or more. The target antigen is unknown. Preparation of the TCRbeta library was carried out with unique molecular identifiers. Each CDR3 protein gets one entry after TCRdb re-called the PCR reads with MiXCR. This sample has roughly 180,000 distinct CDR3 sequences, with roughly 10% found just once. The data stem from a study of T-cell reconstitution after alpha-beta-depleted transplantation in children. Regarding the study as a whole: For some patients, TCRbeta diversity was high at day 60 because of recipient T cells and thymic progenitors that survived. Alpha-beta T cells about two months after transplant reportedly derived from several hundred expanded graft clones. From newly produced T cells came most of the T-cell counts and diversity one year after transplant.

Germline-derived CDR1 and CDR2 are SEHNR and FQNEAQ (reference sequence). CDR3 length: 15 residues. V gave up 6 bases and J gave up 5 bases, with 17 bases separating them. The chain uses TRBV7-9 and TRBJ2-1; tentative D call: TRBD1 (6 bases). Sequenced material: PBMCs, taken before TCRalphabeta/CD19-depleted stem cell transplant. This receptor was taken from a boy under 10 years old with acute myeloid leukemia, due to receive a stem cell transplant. This CDR3 reads CASSTGSGVHNEQFF. DNA for the CDR3: TGTGCCAGCAGTACAGGGTCAGGGGTCCACAATGAGCAGTTCTTC.